The T cell receptor (beta chain) under discussion was sequenced for a study of blood T cell repertoires in COVID-19. Study as a whole: Sites across the United States, Italy and Spain contributed samples from acute and convalescent COVID-19. T cells, B-cell-depleted T cells, or PBMCs provided the cDNA or gDNA that served as material.

In the authors' methods: Reference gene primer amplification gave estimated nucleated cell counts. Sequencing was performed with immunoSEQ multiplex PCR; in TCRdb, only in-frame clones are kept and a portion is missing. V, J and clone size derive from that table, while D and trimming were established from the DNA sequence. This sample has about 200,000 clones; about 89% occur once, and the top ten carry about 6.7%. This clone was observed a handful of times. The trim removed 1 base at V and 5 bases at J, leaving 5 bases unmatched. Germline V gene lookup returns CDR1 SGHDT and CDR2 YYEEEE. The CDR3 runs 14 residues.

The sequence came from a man aged 35 to 55 with acute or convalescent COVID-19. The specimen sequenced was peripheral blood. The chain joins TRBV5-6 to TRBJ1-1, with 7 bases matching TRBD1. The CDR3 sequence: CASSLTGAGTEAFF. For the CDR3, the DNA is TGTGCCAGCAGCTTGACAGGGGCGGGTACTGAAGCTTTCTTT.